The present T cell receptor beta chain was sequenced within a study of blood T cells in healthy people across ages. Study-level points and caveats: Getting older went along with TCR beta diversity per million T cells dropping roughly linearly.

V dropped 5 bases and J dropped 5; count of bases not matched to a gene: 9. The CDR3 is made up of 15 amino acids. The germline V gene encodes CDR1 SGHDT and CDR2 YYEEEE. In the case of this clonotype: Its antigen is currently unknown.

Using a J-beta primer mix together with a sample-barcoded 5' primer, a second PCR was run for about 6 to 11 cycles. TCRdb analysed the 5' RACE reads with MiXCR anew, one entry per CDR3 protein. In the table there are 800,000 to 950,000 distinct CDR3 sequences, 25% to 35% of which are singletons. This same sample was also taken into another study, of T cells of mothers and their children.

The chain is built from TRBV5-6 and TRBJ2-3; 9 nucleotides agree with TRBD1. Sequencing was carried out using blood. This clonotype was obtained from a woman between 35 and 50 years old in good health. The CDR3 sequence: CASSRTGGAGDTQYF. Here the CDR3 DNA reads TGTGCCAGCAGTCGTACAGGGGGCGCGGGAGATACGCAGTATTTT.